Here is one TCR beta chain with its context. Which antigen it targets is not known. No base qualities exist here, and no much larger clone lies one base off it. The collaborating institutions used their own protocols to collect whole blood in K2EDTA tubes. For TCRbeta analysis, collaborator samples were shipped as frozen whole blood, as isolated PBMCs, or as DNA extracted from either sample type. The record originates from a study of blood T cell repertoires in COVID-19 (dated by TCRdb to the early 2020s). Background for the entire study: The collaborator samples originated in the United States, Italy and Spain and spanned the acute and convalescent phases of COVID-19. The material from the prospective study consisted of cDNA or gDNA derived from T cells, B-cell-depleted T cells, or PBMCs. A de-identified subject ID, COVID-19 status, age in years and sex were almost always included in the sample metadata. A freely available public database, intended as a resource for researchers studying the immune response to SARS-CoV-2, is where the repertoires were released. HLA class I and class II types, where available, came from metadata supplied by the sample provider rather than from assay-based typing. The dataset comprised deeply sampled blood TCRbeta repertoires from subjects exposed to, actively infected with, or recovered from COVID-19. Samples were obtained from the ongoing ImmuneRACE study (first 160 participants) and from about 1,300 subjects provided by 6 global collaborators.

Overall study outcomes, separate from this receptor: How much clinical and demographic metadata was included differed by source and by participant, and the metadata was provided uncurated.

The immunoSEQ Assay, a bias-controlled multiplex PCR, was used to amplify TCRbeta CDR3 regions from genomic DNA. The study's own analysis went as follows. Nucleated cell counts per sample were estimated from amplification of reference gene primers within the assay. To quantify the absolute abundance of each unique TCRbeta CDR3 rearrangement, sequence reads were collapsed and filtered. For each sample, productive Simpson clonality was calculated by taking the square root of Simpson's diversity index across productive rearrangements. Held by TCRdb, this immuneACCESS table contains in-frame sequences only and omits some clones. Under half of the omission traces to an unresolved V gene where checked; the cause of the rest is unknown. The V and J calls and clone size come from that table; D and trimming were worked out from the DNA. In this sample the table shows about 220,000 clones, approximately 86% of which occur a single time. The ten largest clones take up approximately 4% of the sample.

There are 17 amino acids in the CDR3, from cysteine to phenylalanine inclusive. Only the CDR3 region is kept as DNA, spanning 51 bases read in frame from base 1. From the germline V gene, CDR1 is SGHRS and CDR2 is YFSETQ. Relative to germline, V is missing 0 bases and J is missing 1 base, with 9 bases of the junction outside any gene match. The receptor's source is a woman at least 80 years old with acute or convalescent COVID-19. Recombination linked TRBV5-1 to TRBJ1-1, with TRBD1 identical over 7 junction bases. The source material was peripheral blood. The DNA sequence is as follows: TGCGCCAGCAGCTTGGCCGTCGTTGGGACAGCGAACACTGAAGCTTTCTTT. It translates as CASSLAVVGTANTEAFF. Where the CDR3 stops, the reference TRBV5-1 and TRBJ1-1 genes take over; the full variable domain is KAGVTQTPRYLIKTRGQQVTLSCSPISGHRSVSWYQQTPGQGLQFLFEYFSETQRNKGNFPGRFSGRQFSNSRSEMNVSTLELGDSALYLCASSLAVVGTANTEAFFGQGTRLTVV.